The clone carrying this T cell receptor (beta chain) was seen many times. The antigen remains undetermined. Individual cDNA molecules were tagged with unique molecular identifiers. A single record per CDR3 protein comes from TCRdb applying MiXCR to the 5' RACE reads. Of about 28,000 distinct CDR3 sequences listed, 6% to 7.5% were seen once; the top ten hold about 35%. This record belongs to a study of early T cells in non-severe SARS-CoV-2 infection. About the research overall: With bulk RNA from unsorted whole blood as input, sequencing yielded unpaired chains. Study-level points and caveats: Reliance on VDJdb matching favored anti-spike CD8 responses; private and CD4 specificities were missed.

This CDR3 comprises 14 residues. The V segment lost 6 bases and the J segment 2 bases; nucleotides outside the gene matches: 8. Germline assignment: CDR1 DFQATT and CDR2 SNEGSKA (reference sequence). The V gene is TRBV20-1, the J gene TRBJ2-3, with 7 bases matching TRBD1. The sequencing here drew on whole blood, taken at baseline. The origin of this receptor is an adult who was a healthcare worker with PCR-confirmed SARS-CoV-2 infection or an uninfected control (not recorded which). CDR3 nucleotide sequence: TGCAGTGCGAATTCTGACAGGGCCACAGATACGCAGTATTTT. This gives the protein CSANSDRATDTQYF.